This TCR beta chain is drawn from a study of beta chain features in type 1 diabetes. V lost 6 bases to trimming and J lost 3 bases, with 21 bases between them. The CDR3 contains 16 residues. Germline loops: CDR1 SNHLY, CDR2 FYNNEI. Of the isolated RNA, all was reverse transcribed, and so the sequenced material was expressed TCRB transcripts. The data were produced by immunoSEQ multiplex PCR, yet TCRdb's version contains in-frame clones alone and is incomplete. The table records about 250,000 clones, approximately 14% of them present only once. The TCR originated in a middle-aged woman in good health. Sequencing was performed on naive CD4+ T cells from blood. This rearrangement joins TRBV2 to TRBJ2-7, with D possibly being TRBD2 (6 bases). The CDR3 spells CASRGNLGGRFYEQYF. The CDR3 DNA sequence: TGTGCCAGCAGGGGTAATTTGGGAGGTCGCTTCTACGAGCAGTACTTC.